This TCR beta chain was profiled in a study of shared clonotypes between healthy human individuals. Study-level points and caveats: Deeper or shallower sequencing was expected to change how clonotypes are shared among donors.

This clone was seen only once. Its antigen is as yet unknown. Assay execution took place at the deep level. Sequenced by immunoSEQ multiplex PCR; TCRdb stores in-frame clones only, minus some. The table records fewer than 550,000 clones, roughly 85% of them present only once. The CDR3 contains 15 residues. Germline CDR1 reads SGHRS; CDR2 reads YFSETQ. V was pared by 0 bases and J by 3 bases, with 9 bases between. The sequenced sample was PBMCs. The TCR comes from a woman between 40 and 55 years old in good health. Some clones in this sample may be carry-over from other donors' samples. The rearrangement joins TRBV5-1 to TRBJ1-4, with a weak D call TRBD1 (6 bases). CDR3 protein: CASSLEGQPNEKLFF. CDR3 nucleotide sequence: TGCGCCAGCAGCTTGGAGGGACAACCTAATGAAAAACTGTTTTTT.